This T cell receptor beta chain was recorded in a study of blood T cell repertoires in COVID-19 (dated by TCRdb to the early 2020s). Turning to the overall study: Samples from collaborators originated in the United States, Italy and Spain and spanned both the acute and convalescent phases of COVID-19. Sample metadata almost always included a de-identified subject ID, COVID-19 status, age in years and sex. The dataset comprised deeply sampled blood TCRbeta repertoires from subjects exposed to, actively infected with, or recovered from COVID-19. Samples were obtained from the ongoing ImmuneRACE study (first 160 participants) and from over 1,000 subjects provided by 6 global collaborators. The repertoires were released in a freely available public database meant as a resource for research on the immune response to SARS-CoV-2. The prospective study material was composed of cDNA or gDNA derived from T cells, B-cell-depleted T cells, or PBMCs. Where available, HLA class I and class II types were taken from metadata supplied by the sample provider and were not determined by assay-based typing.

TCRbeta CDR3 regions were amplified from genomic DNA by means of the immunoSEQ Assay, a bias-controlled multiplex PCR. In the paper's pipeline: Nucleated cell counts per sample were estimated from amplification of reference gene primers within the assay. To quantify the absolute abundance of each unique TCRbeta CDR3 rearrangement, sequence reads were collapsed and filtered. For each sample, productive Simpson clonality was calculated as the square root of Simpson's diversity index over productive rearrangements. The clones in this table, taken by TCRdb from immuneACCESS, are in-frame only. Not every clone is retained; where verified, under half of the shortfall comes from an unresolved V gene, and the cause of the rest is unknown. V and J calls and clone size are as listed in that table; D and trimming were resolved from the DNA. This sample has hundreds of thousands of clones in its table, and roughly 84% of those were observed once. The ten largest account for around 25% of the sample.

Worth noting for this clone: Its antigen is currently not known. Base qualities are missing; no much larger clone stands one base away.

Sequences SNHLY (CDR1) and FYNNEI (CDR2) are obtained from the germline V gene. Trimmed from V: 6 bases; trimmed from J: 4 bases; junction bases lacking a gene match: 1. There are 13 amino acids in the CDR3, from cysteine to phenylalanine inclusive. The only DNA kept is the CDR3, 39 bases in frame from the first base. Paper-wide results and their limitations: The amount of clinical and demographic metadata varied by source and participant and was provided uncurated.

Collaborating institutions collected whole blood in K2EDTA tubes following their own protocols. For TCRbeta analysis, collaborators shipped samples in one of three forms: frozen whole blood, isolated PBMCs, or DNA extracted from either of those sample types. The sequenced material came from peripheral blood. The chain is made from TRBV2 and TRBJ2-1, with TRBD1 matching 9 junction bases. The origin of this receptor is a man aged 40-49 years with acute or convalescent COVID-19. The CDR3 here reads CASRDRGYNEQFF. The DNA sequence is given as TGTGCCAGCAGGGACAGGGGTTACAATGAGCAGTTCTTC.